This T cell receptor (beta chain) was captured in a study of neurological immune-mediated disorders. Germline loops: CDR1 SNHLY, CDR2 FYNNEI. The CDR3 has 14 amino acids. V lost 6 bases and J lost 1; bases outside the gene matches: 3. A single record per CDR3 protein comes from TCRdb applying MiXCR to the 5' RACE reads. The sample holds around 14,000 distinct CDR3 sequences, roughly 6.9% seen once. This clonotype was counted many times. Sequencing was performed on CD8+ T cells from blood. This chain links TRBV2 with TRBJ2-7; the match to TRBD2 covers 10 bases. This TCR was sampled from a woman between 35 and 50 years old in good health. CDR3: CASSIAGGSYEQYF. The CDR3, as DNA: TGTGCCAGCAGCATAGCGGGGGGTTCCTACGAGCAGTACTTC.